This T cell receptor (beta chain) was sequenced in a study of PD-1 blockade in classical Hodgkin lymphoma. Study observations and caveats: Newly diagnosed patients had diversity similar to the baseline diversity of complete responders. Relative to healthy donors, newly diagnosed patients reportedly had lower baseline TCR diversity, which was reported as lower still in relapsed/refractory patients. Only CD4+ TCR diversity, not CD8+, had risen significantly by C4D1. The authors excluded patients who started nivolumab under 1 year after ASCT.

Sequencing was performed with immunoSEQ multiplex PCR; in TCRdb, only in-frame clones are kept and a portion is missing. Among some 31,000 clones, 71% were seen once, and the ten largest hold 3% to 3.5%. Every one of the patients relapsed after autologous stem cell transplantation (brentuximab vedotin exposure was variable). The length of the CDR3 is 15 residues. The germline V gene encodes CDR1 SEHNR and CDR2 FQNEAQ (reference sequence). With V trimmed by 0 bases and J by 5 bases, 6 bases remained unmatched. Comments on this clone: Antigen unknown.

This TCR derives from a human donor with classical Hodgkin lymphoma. The source material was peripheral blood mononuclear cells (PBMCs), sampled before the second cycle of nivolumab. The chain couples TRBV7-9 to TRBJ2-7; TRBD1 agrees at 8 bases. The CDR3 loop is CASSLADRAENEQYF. CDR3 coding DNA: TGTGCCAGCAGCTTAGCGGACAGGGCGGAGAACGAGCAGTACTTC. The full variable domain, its missing parts supplied by reference TRBV7-9 and TRBJ2-7, is DTGVSQNPRHKITKRGQNVTFRCDPISEHNRLYWYRQTLGQGPEFLTYFQNEAQLEKSRLLSDRFSAERPKGSFSTLEIQRTEQGDSAMYLCASSLADRAENEQYFGPGTRLTVT.